This TCR beta chain is drawn from a study of blood T cell repertoires in COVID-19. This clone has only a few counts. Methods used by the authors: Amplification of reference gene primers was used by the study to estimate nucleated cell counts. Sequencing used immunoSEQ multiplex PCR; TCRdb keeps in-frame clones, though not all of them. That table gives V, J and clone size, and the DNA gave D and trimming. Counted here are a few hundred thousand clones, roughly 89% occurring once; the ten biggest clones make up less than 3%. This TCR came from a woman in her twenties or thirties with active or convalescent COVID-19. The sample consisted of peripheral blood.

The CDR3 nucleotides are TGTGCCAGCAGTGAAGCTAGGGGTCTGTACTTC. Encoded protein: CASSEARGLYF. The chain recombines TRBV6-1 with TRBJ2-5, with a weak D call TRBD1 (5 bases). This CDR3 comprises 11 residues. Per germline, CDR1 MNHNS and CDR2 SASEGT. The V end lost 0 bases, the J end lost 13 bases, and 9 bases lay between the germline ends.